Listed below are T cell receptor beta chains from one sample, sequenced in a study of T cell repertoires in cytomegalovirus infection. No antigen has been identified for these receptors. MiXCR was run by TCRdb on the reads, yielding one entry per CDR3 protein. The sample carries about 7,500 distinct CDR3 sequences, 55% recorded once. The sequencing sample was made of PBMCs, sequenced either directly or after in vitro stimulation (not recorded which). These receptors originate from a human donor in good health (CMV status not recorded). Some clones in this sample may be carry-over from other donors' samples. CDR3s include the opening cysteine and the closing phenylalanine or tryptophan. The D gene is left open where the match is weak. Clone size appears in some rows only: once, few, many, or a class for an expanded clone.

length | size | J | D | V | DNA | CDR3
15 | NA | TRBJ1-2 | NA | TRBV7-8 | TGTGCCAGCAGCGGGGGCCCTCCTCGGGACTATGGCTACACCTTC | CASSGGPPRDYGYTF
16 | once | TRBJ1-1 | NA | TRBV12-3/TRBV12-4 | TGTGCCAGCAGCCGAAGGGTTTCCAAACAGGGCACTGAAGCTTTCTGG | CASSRRVSKQGTEAFW
14 | many | TRBJ1-1 | NA | TRBV28 | TGTGCCAGCAGTTTATACGGTCAGAACACTGAAGCTTTCTTT | CASSLYGQNTEAFF
16 | NA | TRBJ2-1 | NA | TRBV7-9 | TGTGCCAGCAGCTTACGAGGTCAGGTGGATGGGGATGTTAAGTTCTTC | CASSLRGQVDGDVKFF
16 | NA | TRBJ2-1 | NA | TRBV7-9 | TGTTCAAGCAGCGTGTTGGGAATATCCTCCTACAATGAGCAGTTCTTC | CSSSVLGISSYNEQFF
15 | many | TRBJ2-2 | NA | TRBV28 | TGTGCCAGCAGCCTTATAGGGAGAGGAACCGGGGAGCTGTTTTTT | CASSLIGRGTGELFF
16 | few | TRBJ2-1 | NA | TRBV7-9 | TGTGCAAGCAGCTTGTTGGGAATATCCACCTACCAGGAGCCGTTCTTC | CASSLLGISTYQEPFF
16 | NA | TRBJ2-1 | NA | TRBV7-4 | TGTGCCCGCACCTTACGCGGCGAGAGCTCCTACAATGGGCAGTTCTTC | CARTLRGESSYNGQFF
14 | NA | TRBJ2-5 | NA | TRBV9 | TGTGCCAGCAGCGTAAACCCGATCCAAGAGACCCAGTACTTC | CASSVNPIQETQYF
16 | NA | TRBJ1-1 | NA | TRBV7-2 | TGTGCCAGCAGCTTGATAGGGCAGGGGATGAACACTGAAGCTTTCTTT | CASSLIGQGMNTEAFF
16 | many | TRBJ2-7 | TRBD2 | TRBV12-3/TRBV12-4 | TGTGCCAGCAGTACCCCCCGGAGCGGGGCCTTTTACGAGCAGTACTTC | CASSTPRSGAFYEQYF
14 | few | TRBJ1-5 | NA | TRBV7-8 | TGTGCCAGCAGCCGGGGGCTCAGCAATCAGCCCCAGCATTTT | CASSRGLSNQPQHF
15 | few | TRBJ1-1 | TRBD1 | TRBV12-3/TRBV12-4 | TGTGCCAGCAGTAGACCTGGACAGGGGAACACTGAAGCTTTCTTT | CASSRPGQGNTEAFF
15 | NA | TRBJ1-1 | NA | TRBV6-5 | TGTGCCAGCAGTTTACGACGGCAAGTGAACACTGAAGCTTTCTTT | CASSLRRQVNTEAFF
16 | NA | TRBJ2-5 | NA | TRBV5-1 | TGTTCGTGCAGCTTGGCTTTTGACAGTTCCCAAGAGACCCAGTACTTC | CSCSLAFDSSQETQYF
14 | NA | TRBJ2-7 | TRBD1 | TRBV5-5 | TGTGTCAGCAGACCGGGACAGACTTTCTACGAGCCGTCCTTC | CVSRPGQTFYEPSF
14 | NA | TRBJ2-7 | NA | TRBV7-2 | TGTGCCAGCAGCCCCTCCCCCGGTCCCTACGAGCAGTACTTC | CASSPSPGPYEQYF
12 | NA | TRBJ2-7 | NA | TRBV7-2 | TGTGCCAGCAGCTCGTGGGGCGGGGAGCAGTACTTC | CASSSWGGEQYF
13 | medium-sized | TRBJ2-7 | NA | TRBV27 | TGTGCCAGCAGTGAGGGTAGCTCCTACGAGCAGTACTTC | CASSEGSSYEQYF
13 | NA | TRBJ1-1 | TRBD1 | TRBV20-1 | TGCAGTGGGACCGGGACAGGGGGCACTGAAGCTTTCTTT | CSGTGTGGTEAFF
13 | few | TRBJ1-1 | NA | TRBV6-1 | TGTGCCAGCAGTGAAGTCGAGGGTATCGAAGCTTTCTTT | CASSEVEGIEAFF
15 | few | TRBJ1-5 | NA | TRBV7-3 | TGTGCCAGCAGCTCCACAGGGACGAGCAATCAGCCCCAGCATTTT | CASSSTGTSNQPQHF
15 | NA | TRBJ1-5 | NA | TRBV7-6 | TGTGTCAGCGGCCCCGAAACATACAGCAATCATCCCCAGCATTTT | CVSGPETYSNHPQHF
19 | NA | TRBJ1-2 | TRBD1 | TRBV7-2 | TGTGCCAGCAGCTTAGGGGTCGTCACTCCGACAGGGTTGGGTATTTGCAACCCCTTC | CASSLGVVTPTGLGICNPF
19 | NA | TRBJ2-1 | NA | TRBV12-5 | TGTGCTAGTGGTTTGGTATCGGTAATAGGGCCCGTCCCCTACAATGAGACGTTCTTC | CASGLVSVIGPVPYNETFF
12 | NA | TRBJ1-1 | NA | TRBV7-2 | TGTGCCAGCAGCTCTTGTGGTACTGAAGCGTTCTTT | CASSSCGTEAFF
14 | NA | TRBJ1-2 | NA | TRBV5-1 | TGCGCCAGCAGCTTGGCTACAGGGTTTTATGGCTACACCTTC | CASSLATGFYGYTF
13 | NA | TRBJ2-4 | NA | TRBV7-3 | TGTGCCAGCAGCTTACTTGTGAACGACATTCAGTACTTC | CASSLLVNDIQYF
16 | NA | TRBJ2-7 | TRBD2 | TRBV20-1 | TGCAGTGCTAGAGACCCCAGCGGGGGGCCCTCCTACGAGCAGTACTTC | CSARDPSGGPSYEQYF
16 | NA | TRBJ1-1 | TRBD1 | TRBV20-1 | TGCAGTGCTAGCGATGTCTCGACAGGGCACAGCACTGAAGCTTTCTTT | CSASDVSTGHSTEAFF
15 | few | TRBJ2-7 | TRBD2 | TRBV28 | TGTGCCAGCAGCCCCCTACTAGCGCGCCCCTACGAGCAGTACTTC | CASSPLLARPYEQYF
15 | few | TRBJ1-1 | NA | TRBV18 | TGTGCCAGCTCACGACCCCCGGGGCAGGGTACTGAAGCTTTCTTT | CASSRPPGQGTEAFF
15 | NA | TRBJ2-7 | NA | TRBV7-9 | TGTGCAATCAGCTCCCGCGACATCGGTTTCTACGAGCAGTACTTC | CAISSRDIGFYEQYF
17 | NA | TRBJ2-5 | NA | TRBV7-3 | TGTGCCAGCAGCTTAAGCTCGGGACATCGGAATCGGGAGACCCAGTACTTC | CASSLSSGHRNRETQYF
13 | NA | TRBJ1-1 | NA | TRBV29-1 | TGCAGCGTTGAAGAGGGGGCTTTAACTGAAGCTTTCTTT | CSVEEGALTEAFF
15 | NA | TRBJ1-2 | NA | TRBV7-9 | TGTGCCAGCAGAAAGATCTCAGGGTCTTCGGGTGGCTACACCTTC | CASRKISGSSGGYTF
13 | few | TRBJ1-5 | NA | TRBV5-6 | TGTGCCAGCAGTGGGGGGTACAATCAGCCCCAGCATTTT | CASSGGYNQPQHF
13 | once | TRBJ1-2 | NA | TRBV27 | TGTGCCAGCAGACCAGGGACGATCTATGGCTACACCTTC | CASRPGTIYGYTF
12 | few | TRBJ2-7 | NA | TRBV6-2/TRBV6-3 | TGTGCCAGCAGTTACCAGGGCTACGAGCAGTACTTC | CASSYQGYEQYF
14 | NA | TRBJ2-1 | NA | TRBV11-3 | TGTGCCAGCAGCTCCGGGATCTCCTACAATGAGCAGTTCTTC | CASSSGISYNEQFF
15 | many | TRBJ1-1 | NA | TRBV7-2 | TGTGCCAGCAGCCCCCGGGTCGGCAGACTGATTGAAGCTTTCTTT | CASSPRVGRLIEAFF
15 | NA | TRBJ1-4 | TRBD1 | TRBV7-2 | TGTGCCAGCAGCATCCAGACAGGGCCTAATGAAAAACTGTTTTTT | CASSIQTGPNEKLFF
15 | NA | TRBJ1-3 | NA | TRBV9 | TGTGCCAGCAGCGTAGAATGGGGGAATGGAAACACCATATATTTT | CASSVEWGNGNTIYF
15 | NA | TRBJ2-7 | NA | TRBV6-1 | TGTGCCAGCAGTGGATTGCAGGGCTTTCGCTACGAGCAGTACTTC | CASSGLQGFRYEQYF
17 | few | TRBJ1-5 | TRBD1 | TRBV7-8 | TGTGCCAGCAGTATAGAGACAGGGGACCTTAGCAATCAGCCCCAGCATTTT | CASSIETGDLSNQPQHF
13 | NA | TRBJ2-1 | NA | TRBV27 | TGTGCCAGCAGTTTCGGGTCCTACAATGAGCAGTTCTTC | CASSFGSYNEQFF
14 | NA | TRBJ2-7 | TRBD1 | TRBV10-3 | TGTGCCATCAGTGGTTCAGGACAGGGCTACGAGCAGTACTTC | CAISGSGQGYEQYF
14 | many | TRBJ2-2 | NA | TRBV27 | TGTGCCAGCAGTTTTGGCACTCTCACCGGGGAGCTGTTTTTT | CASSFGTLTGELFF
16 | few | TRBJ1-1 | NA | TRBV12-3/TRBV12-4 | TGTGCCAGCAGCCTCAGGGTTTCAAAACAGTGCACGGAAGCTTTCTTT | CASSLRVSKQCTEAFF
13 | few | TRBJ2-2 | NA | TRBV7-6 | TGTGCCAGCAGCTTGGCGACCACCGGGGAGCTGTTTTTT | CASSLATTGELFF
15 | once | TRBJ1-2 | NA | TRBV2 | TGTGCCAGAAAGTACAGCCTCTCCCCCTGGGGAGGATACACCTTC | CARKYSLSPWGGYTF
15 | NA | TRBJ1-5 | NA | TRBV20-1 | TGCAGTGCTAGAGCGTTAAAGGGGGAGAATCAGCCCCAGCATTTT | CSARALKGENQPQHF
18 | many | TRBJ2-1 | NA | TRBV4-2 | TGTGCCAGCAGCCAATCCCCAGGTCCCCGGGGGGCGGGCAATGAGCAGTTCTTC | CASSQSPGPRGAGNEQFF
16 | many | TRBJ2-1 | NA | TRBV7-9 | TGTTCAAGCAGCTTGTTGGGAATATCCACCTACAATGAGAAGTTCTTC | CSSSLLGISTYNEKFF
15 | NA | TRBJ2-7 | NA | TRBV7-2 | TGTGCCAGCAGCCCCTTGGTGGGGGGCGGGTACGAGCAGTACTTC | CASSPLVGGGYEQYF
17 | NA | TRBJ1-5 | TRBD1 | TRBV6-2/TRBV6-3 | TGTGCCAGCAGTTATGCACGGCACAGGGGGAGCAATCAGCCCCAGCATTTT | CASSYARHRGSNQPQHF
14 | few | TRBJ2-3 | TRBD1 | TRBV7-3 | TGTGACAGCAGCTGGGACAGGGAGACAGATACGCAGTATTTT | CDSSWDRETDTQYF
16 | medium-sized | TRBJ1-3 | NA | TRBV7-2 | TGTGCCAGCAGCCCCACGAGCTTGGGGCTAGGAAACACCATATATTTT | CASSPTSLGLGNTIYF
13 | many | TRBJ2-2 | NA | TRBV7-2 | TGTGCCAGCAGCTTAAATGAGCCCGGGGAGCTGTTTTTT | CASSLNEPGELFF